This TCR beta chain was captured by sequencing in a study of cytomegalovirus exposure and HLA in healthy donors. Study-level points and caveats: It was reportedly the case that the classifier diagnosed cytomegalovirus status with high specificity and sensitivity. A list of roughly 180 TCR beta chains associated with cytomegalovirus was given. In a later analysis, first-cohort TCR clusters were found to tend to co-occur in the roughly 120 validation repertoires.

Donors were drawn from the approximately 120-subject validation cohort, separate from the approximately 620-subject first cohort. CDR1 and CDR2 (germline): SNHLY, FYNNEI. This CDR3 comprises 13 residues. V dropped 2 bases and J dropped 6 bases, with 8 bases sitting between them. Details on this clone: Its target is unknown.

Assay: immunoSEQ multiplex PCR; the TCRdb copy retains only in-frame clones and omits some. The table has fewer than 200,000 clones, about 87% seen once. What was sequenced was PBMCs. This chain joins TRBV2 and TRBJ2-1; D call uncertain. The source of this sequence is a woman in her twenties or thirties in good health and CMV-seronegative. The CDR3 here is CASSENSPNEQFF. In DNA, the CDR3 is TGTGCCAGCAGTGAAAACTCGCCCAATGAGCAGTTCTTC.